Presented here are 16 T cell receptor beta chains from one specimen sequenced in a study of CD8+CD57+ T cells in acquired aplastic anemia. Profiles of TCR beta VDJ and CDR3 were generated from a genomic DNA template. TCRdb reanalysed the reads using MiXCR and keeps one entry per CDR3 protein. This repertoire shows roughly 51,000 distinct CDR3 sequences, around 70% found once; its top ten account for approximately 31%. Specimen: sorted CD4+, CD8+, or CD8+CD57+ T cells (not recorded which) from PBMCs. Receptors were obtained from a human donor in good health, serving as a control.

The rearrangement uses TRBV19 and TRBJ2-7, with D hard to call. V was clipped by 3 bases and J by 4 bases, with 7 bases between them. The CDR3 length is 12 residues. The V gene's germline CDR1 is LNHDA and CDR2 SQIVND (reference sequence). The CDR3 sequence is CASSMGPYEQYF. The CDR3 DNA is TGTGCCAGTAGTATGGGTCCTTACGAGCAGTACTTC.

The chain joins TRBV7-3 to TRBJ1-5; D is unresolved. Germline V gene data show CDR1 as SGHTA and CDR2 as FQGTGA. Trimming shortened V by 1 base and J by 6 bases, and 22 bases separated the two germline ends. CDR3 length: 18 amino acids. The CDR3 spells CASSLKSRDRGWGQPQHF. The CDR3 DNA is TGTGCCAGCAGCTTAAAGTCGCGAGACCGGGGTTGGGGTCAGCCCCAGCATTTT. The full variable domain, in which reference TRBV7-3 and TRBJ1-5 provide the parts outside the CDR3, is GAGVSQTPSNKVTEKGKYVELRCDPISGHTALYWYRQSLGQGPEFLIYFQGTGAADDSGLPNDRFFAVRPEGSVSTLKIQRTERGDSAVYLCASSLKSRDRGWGQPQHFGDGTRLSIL.

This clonotype has only a few counts. The chain joins TRBV15 to TRBJ2-7; D gene uncertain. V was pared by 5 bases and J by 6 bases, with 14 bases between. Looked up from germline, CDR1 is LNHNV and CDR2 is YYDKDF (reference sequence). CDR3 length equals 13 residues. The DNA of the CDR3 is TGTGCCACCAGCGGTTCCGGGTATAGCGAGCAGTACTTC. Translated, it gives CATSGSGYSEQYF.

The chain links TRBV14 to TRBJ1-3; TRBD1 agrees at 7 bases. The CDR3 is made up of 13 amino acids. Germline CDR1 reads SGHDN; CDR2 reads FVKESK. The V gene end was trimmed by 4 bases and the J gene end by 8 bases; junction bases not matched to a gene: 5. CDR3 in amino acids: CASSRGTADTIYF. CDR3 bases: TGTGCCAGCAGCCGGGGGACAGCTGACACCATATATTTT.

This rearrangement joins TRBV7-8 to TRBJ1-1; no definite D call. V lost 5 bases, J lost 4 bases, and 8 bases lay in between. Germline V gene lookup returns CDR1 SGHVS and CDR2 FQNEAQ. The CDR3 sequence is 12 residues long. CDR3 in amino acids: CASSPRGTEAFF. As DNA, the CDR3 is TGTGCCAGCAGCCCGCGGGGCACTGAAGCTTTCTTT.

This clonotype has a handful of counts. J is TRBJ2-1 and V is TRBV2; D ambiguous. The CDR3 totals 14 residues. Germline loops: CDR1 SNHLY, CDR2 FYNNEI. Trimming stripped 2 bases from V and 7 bases from J, with 12 bases between. The CDR3 reads CASSEFLRENEQFF. In DNA form, the CDR3 reads TGTGCCAGCAGTGAATTTTTAAGGGAAAATGAGCAGTTCTTC.

V and J are TRBV20-1 and TRBJ1-6; no clear D gene. V was cut by 3 bases and J by 7 bases, with 16 bases left in between. The CDR3 length is 15 residues. The germline V gene has CDR1 DFQATT and CDR2 SNEGSKA (reference sequence). The CDR3 DNA is TGCAGTGCTAGTAGGGCCCTTCCGTCCAATTCACCCCTCCACTTT. Residues: CSASRALPSNSPLHF.

The chain employs TRBV24-1 and TRBJ2-1; no definite D call. Germline V lookup: CDR1 KGHDR, CDR2 SFDVKD. Trimming cost V 6 bases and J 5 bases, with 10 bases left between them. The CDR3 has 13 amino acids. CDR3 nucleotide sequence: TGTGCCACCAGTCCCGACTGGAACAATGAGCAGTTCTTC. Translating gives CATSPDWNNEQFF.

This sequence joins TRBV7-9 and TRBJ1-3, with D unresolved. The V gene's germline CDR1 is SEHNR and CDR2 FQNEAQ (reference sequence). Deletions cut 1 base from V and 6 bases from J, with 7 bases between. CDR3 length equals 13 residues. The DNA for the CDR3 is TGTGCCAGCAGCTTAGATCAAGCAAACACCATATATTTT. As protein: CASSLDQANTIYF.

This sequence joins TRBV29-1 and TRBJ1-5; D is possibly TRBD1 (5 bases). This CDR3 contains 15 residues. The V gene lost 4 bases and the J gene lost 0 bases, with 13 bases spanning the gap. Germline V gene data show CDR1 as SQVTM and CDR2 as ANQGSEA. As DNA, the CDR3 is TGCAGCGTTGCTAAGGGGAGTGATAGCAATCAGCCCCAGCATTTT. Translation gives CSVAKGSDSNQPQHF.

The V and J genes are TRBV7-9 and TRBJ2-7, with D possibly being TRBD2 (6 bases). Germline V gene lookup returns CDR1 SEHNR and CDR2 FQNEAQ (reference sequence). This CDR3 is built from 13 residues. With 5 bases removed from V and 2 bases from J, the gap between germline ends came to 10 bases. Here the CDR3 reads CASSLGEAYEQYF. CDR3 nucleotide sequence: TGTGCCAGCAGCCTGGGGGAGGCCTACGAGCAGTACTTC.

V gene TRBV24-1 combines with J gene TRBJ2-5; TRBD1 aligns across 9 bases. The CDR3 totals 15 residues. CDR1 and CDR2 (germline): KGHDR, SFDVKD. V dropped 4 bases and J dropped 5; count of bases not matched to a gene: 7. The DNA for the CDR3 is TGTGCCACCAGTGAGAGGGACAGGGCGGGGGAGACCCAGTACTTC. Translated, it gives CATSERDRAGETQYF.

This clonotype appeared many times. Since no conserved phenylalanine or tryptophan closes the CDR3, a read error is the likely cause. The V gene is TRBV11-2, the J gene TRBJ1-1; 8 bases fit TRBD1. The germline V gene encodes CDR1 SGHAT and CDR2 FQNNGV. CDR3 length: 16 amino acids. J lost 6 bases, V lost 5 bases, and 14 bases had no gene match. CDR3 amino acids: CASSPIDRGWSPEAFS. DNA for the CDR3: TGTGCCAGCAGCCCCATCGACAGGGGATGGTCCCCTGAAGCTTTCTCT.

The J gene is TRBJ2-7, the V gene TRBV24-1; 10 nucleotides match TRBD1. Germline V gene sequence: CDR1 KGHDR, CDR2 SFDVKD. J lost 6 bases, V lost 3 bases, and 7 bases had no gene match. The CDR3 has 15 residues. The CDR3 spells CATSDPSDRGGEQYF. CDR3 DNA sequence: TGTGCCACCAGTGATCCATCGGACAGGGGGGGCGAGCAGTACTTC.

The chain has TRBV20-1 and TRBJ2-7, with TRBD1 matching over 10 bases. J lost 5 bases, V lost 3 bases, and 1 base had no gene match. The CDR3 runs to 12 residues. CDR1 DFQATT and CDR2 SNEGSKA come from the germline V gene (reference sequence). The CDR3: CSARTGGHEQYF. The CDR3 bases are TGCAGTGCTAGGACAGGGGGCCACGAGCAGTACTTC.

The chain employs TRBV12-3 or TRBV12-4 and TRBJ1-6; TRBD1 aligns across 7 bases. V shed 5 bases and J 9 bases; nucleotides not matched to a gene: 7. There are 14 residues in the CDR3. This CDR3 reads CASSVGTVSSPLHF. The CDR3 region has the DNA TGTGCCAGCAGTGTCGGGACAGTCAGTTCACCCCTCCACTTT.